The rows below give T cell receptor beta chains drawn from one sample of a study. TCRdb independently ran MiXCR on the RT-PCR reads; one entry per CDR3 protein. This sample yields about 680,000 distinct CDR3 sequences, of which over 12% are seen a single time; about 3.6% belongs to the top ten. The sample taken for sequencing was memory CD4+ T cells from blood. These receptors were taken from a female donor in good health, serving as a healthy control. Each CDR3 is given with its conserved first and last residue. D genes are given only for firm matches. Clone size is stated in some rows and not others, as once, few, many or a class when expanded.

D	J	V	size	DNA	CDR3
TRBD1	TRBJ1-4	TRBV4-2	few	TGTGCCAGCAGCCTAACCGACAGGGGAAATGAAAAACTGTTTTTT	CASSLTDRGNEKLFF
TRBD1	TRBJ1-1	TRBV18	NA	TGTGCCAGCTCACCACCTGACAGGGGAGCTTTCTTT	CASSPPDRGAFF
TRBD1	TRBJ1-2	TRBV12-3/TRBV12-4	NA	TGTGCCAGCACCCCCCTACAGGGGCTAACTAACTATGGCTACACCTTC	CASTPLQGLTNYGYTF
NA	TRBJ1-2	TRBV12-3/TRBV12-4	few	TGTGCCAGCAGCAAAACCTTAGGACGGGAATCTAACTATGGCTACACCTTC	CASSKTLGRESNYGYTF
TRBD1	TRBJ1-1	TRBV24-1	few	TGTGCCACCAGCGGGACAGGGGGCACTGAAGCTTTCTTT	CATSGTGGTEAFF
TRBD2	TRBJ2-2	TRBV7-3	few	TGTGCCAGCAGCTTAGTAGCGGGAGGGTCCGGGGAGCTGTTTTTT	CASSLVAGGSGELFF
NA	TRBJ2-6	TRBV24-1	many	TGTGCCACTACTCAAGGGGCTGGGGCCAACGTCCTGACTTTC	CATTQGAGANVLTF
NA	TRBJ1-2	TRBV29-1	many	TGCAGCGCCGAAGAGGGCAATACTAACTATGGCTACACCTTC	CSAEEGNTNYGYTF
TRBD2	TRBJ2-1	TRBV11-2	many	TGTGCCAGCAGACCTCTAAGCGGGAGGTTCCACAATGAGCAGTTCTTC	CASRPLSGRFHNEQFF
NA	TRBJ2-2	TRBV7-3	many	TGTGCCAGCAGCCCCCGGACTCAGAACACCGGGGAGCTGTTTTTT	CASSPRTQNTGELFF
NA	TRBJ2-3	TRBV6-5	NA	TGTGCCAGCTACCGCTCGGGAGTGTCAGATACGCAGTATTTT	CASYRSGVSDTQYF
NA	TRBJ2-4	TRBV7-2	NA	TGTGCCAGCAGCCCGGACAGATACATTCAGTACTTC	CASSPDRYIQYF
NA	TRBJ2-1	TRBV29-1	many	TGCACTATGGGGGCGGGAGCCCACGGTGAGCAGTTCTTC	CTMGAGAHGEQFF
NA	TRBJ1-2	TRBV6-2/TRBV6-3	NA	TGTGCCAGCAGTTACGAGGCTGCGCTGGGCTACACCTTC	CASSYEAALGYTF
TRBD2	TRBJ2-1	TRBV5-6	few	TGTGCCAGCAGCTTGGCCTGGGGGGGCAATGAGCAGTTCTTC	CASSLAWGGNEQFF
NA	TRBJ2-7	TRBV27	many	TGTGCCAGCACCCGAAGTTCAGGGGTTGCCTACGAGCAGTACTTC	CASTRSSGVAYEQYF
NA	TRBJ1-5	TRBV20-1	few	TGCAGTGCCTCCCAAGGCAGGGGCAATCAGCCCCAGCATTTT	CSASQGRGNQPQHF
TRBD1	TRBJ2-5	TRBV7-3	NA	TGTGCCAGCAGCCTTTCCTCGTACAGGGGAGAGACCCAGTACTTC	CASSLSSYRGETQYF
NA	TRBJ2-7	TRBV10-3	many	TGTGCCACGCGGACAGAAGTCTACGAGCAGTACTTC	CATRTEVYEQYF
NA	TRBJ1-1	TRBV20-1	few	TGCAGTGCTAGAGAATCAGTGAACACTGAAGCTTTCTTT	CSARESVNTEAFF
NA	TRBJ2-1	TRBV15	many	TGTGCCACCAGCAGAGACAAGGGTTACAGTAGCGATGAGCAGTTCTTC	CATSRDKGYSSDEQFF
NA	TRBJ1-1	TRBV5-1	few	TGCGCCAGCAGCTTGATCGACACCCACACTGAAGCTTTCTTT	CASSLIDTHTEAFF
NA	TRBJ1-2	TRBV6-2/TRBV6-3	many	TGTGCCAGCAGCGACCCACCTTACGGGGGCTATGGCTACACCTTC	CASSDPPYGGYGYTF
TRBD2	TRBJ2-5	TRBV6-2/TRBV6-3	NA	TGTGCCAGCAGTTATAGACTAGCGGTGGCCCAAGAGACCCAGTACTTC	CASSYRLAVAQETQYF
TRBD2	TRBJ2-1	TRBV4-1	NA	TGCGCCAGCAGCCAAGGATCTAGCGGGGGGATAATCTCCTACAATGAGCAGTTCTTC	CASSQGSSGGIISYNEQFF
NA	TRBJ1-4	TRBV20-1	NA	TGCAGTGCTACCCGGACGGGTGAGCTCAATGAAAAACTGTTTTTT	CSATRTGELNEKLFF
NA	TRBJ2-2	TRBV7-2	NA	TGTGCCAGCAGCCCCATCGAGGCTATTTACACCGGGGAGCTGTTTTTT	CASSPIEAIYTGELFF
NA	TRBJ2-5	TRBV24-1	few	TGTGCCACCAGTGACACCTGGGGCAGAGGAGGACAAGAGACCCAGTACTTC	CATSDTWGRGGQETQYF
NA	TRBJ2-1	TRBV24-1	few	TGTGCCACCAGCGGTCTAGCGAACTACAATGAGCAGTTCTTC	CATSGLANYNEQFF
TRBD2	TRBJ2-1	TRBV12-3/TRBV12-4	few	TGTGCCAGCAGTTCCCGGACTAGCGGGCACTACAATGAGCAGTTCTTC	CASSSRTSGHYNEQFF
TRBD1	TRBJ2-1	TRBV7-9	few	TGTGCCAGCAGCTTCGGGACAGTACCCTCCGAGCAGTTCTTC	CASSFGTVPSEQFF
TRBD1	TRBJ1-6	TRBV19	NA	TGTGCCAGTAGCCCCGATCGGACAGGATATTCACCCCTCCACTTT	CASSPDRTGYSPLHF
NA	TRBJ2-7	TRBV9	few	TGTGCCAGCAGCGTAGAAGGAGGGGGCTACGAGCAGTACTTC	CASSVEGGGYEQYF
NA	TRBJ2-5	TRBV28	few	TGTGCCAGCAGTCCCCTCCGAGGGGTCGGTACCCAGTACTTC	CASSPLRGVGTQYF
NA	TRBJ2-1	TRBV7-3	many	TGTGCCAGCAGCTTAACCGTTGGGGGTGAGCAGTTCTTC	CASSLTVGGEQFF
TRBD1	TRBJ2-5	TRBV28	few	TGTGCCAGCGGAAGGGGGCTCGGCGAGACCCAGTACTTC	CASGRGLGETQYF
TRBD2	TRBJ2-7	TRBV15	few	TGTGCCACCAGCTCAAGACTAGCGGGTATTGGCTACGAGCAGTACTTC	CATSSRLAGIGYEQYF
NA	TRBJ1-2	TRBV7-6	few	TGTGCCAGCAGCTTAGCGCGGGGTGGAGGCTACACCTTC	CASSLARGGGYTF
NA	TRBJ2-1	TRBV7-9	few	TGTGCCACCGGACGAGAGGGAGGTGGTGAGCAGTTCTTC	CATGREGGGEQFF